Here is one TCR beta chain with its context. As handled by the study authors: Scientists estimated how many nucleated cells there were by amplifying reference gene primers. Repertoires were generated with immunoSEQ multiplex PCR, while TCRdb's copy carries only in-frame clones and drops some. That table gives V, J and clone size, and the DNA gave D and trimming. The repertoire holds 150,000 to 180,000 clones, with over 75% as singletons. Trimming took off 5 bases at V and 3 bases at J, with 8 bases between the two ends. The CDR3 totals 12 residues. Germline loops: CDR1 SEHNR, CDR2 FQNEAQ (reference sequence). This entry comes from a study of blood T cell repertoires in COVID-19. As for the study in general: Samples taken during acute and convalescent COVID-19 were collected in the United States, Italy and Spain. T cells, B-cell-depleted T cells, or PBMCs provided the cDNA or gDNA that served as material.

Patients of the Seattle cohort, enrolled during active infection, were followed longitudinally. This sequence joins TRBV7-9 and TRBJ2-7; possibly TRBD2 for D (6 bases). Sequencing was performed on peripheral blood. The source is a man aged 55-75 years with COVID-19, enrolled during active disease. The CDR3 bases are TGTGCCAGCAGCGTGGGGGGCTACGAGCAGTACTTC. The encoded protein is CASSVGGYEQYF.